The rows below give T cell receptor beta chains drawn from one sample of a study of identical twins. TCRdb fed the 5' RACE reads into MiXCR, producing one record per CDR3 protein. Of around 490,000 distinct CDR3 sequences in the sample, around an eighth were seen once. The data were also submitted as part of a second study, on yellow fever vaccine responses in identical twins.

The specimen sequenced was CD4+ T cells sorted from blood. The receptor set was obtained from a woman under 30 in good health. Both conserved end residues are part of each CDR3. D genes are given only for firm matches. A row's size may be missing; if present it is once, few, many or a size class.

NA 16 TRBJ2-5 NA TRBV7-8 TGTGCCAGCAGCCAAGGGGCTAGCGTACCTCAAGAGACCCAGTACTTC CASSQGASVPQETQYF
NA 13 TRBJ2-1 many TRBV29-1 TGCAGCGTTGAAGATAGTGGGGGCGGGGAGCAGTTCTTC CSVEDSGGGEQFF
NA 13 TRBJ1-3 NA TRBV5-1 TGCGCCAGCAGCGGGACTCTGTTGGACACCATATATTTT CASSGTLLDTIYF
NA 14 TRBJ2-7 NA TRBV9 TGTGCCAGCAGCGTAGTAGTGGACGGCGGGGAGCAGTACTTC CASSVVVDGGEQYF
NA 15 TRBJ2-7 few TRBV7-3 TGTGCCAGCAGCTTAACACCCAGCGGAATCTACGAGCAGTACTTC CASSLTPSGIYEQYF
NA 15 TRBJ1-1 NA TRBV9 TGTGCCAGCAGCGTAGAAGTTTGGGGAGACACTGAAGCTTTCTTT CASSVEVWGDTEAFF
NA 12 TRBJ2-1 few TRBV12-3/TRBV12-4 TGTGCCAGCAGTCTCCCCCTGGGGGAGCAGTTCTTC CASSLPLGEQFF
NA 13 TRBJ2-1 NA TRBV3-1 TGTGCCAGCAGCCAAGATTGGCGCAATGAGCAGTTCTTC CASSQDWRNEQFF
NA 14 TRBJ1-1 many TRBV5-1 TGCGCCAGCAACCGTGGACAGATGAACACTGAAGCTTTCTTT CASNRGQMNTEAFF
NA 15 TRBJ2-1 NA TRBV14 TGTGCCAGCAGCCAAGTCCCCGGCGGCTACAATGAGCAGTTCTTC CASSQVPGGYNEQFF
TRBD2 15 TRBJ2-2 many TRBV4-3 TGCGCCAGCAGCCAAGCGCGGACTAGCACCGGGGAGCTGTTTTTT CASSQARTSTGELFF
TRBD1 15 TRBJ2-7 NA TRBV28 TGTGCCAGCAGCCAACCAGGGGGCCCTTCCTACGAGCAGTACTTC CASSQPGGPSYEQYF
TRBD2 13 TRBJ2-7 NA TRBV7-2 TGTGCCAGCAGCTTAGCTCCTAGCGGGGGCCCAAACTTC CASSLAPSGGPNF
TRBD1 16 TRBJ2-3 NA TRBV18 TGTGCCAGCTCACCACCTTTGGGACAGGGAGCAGATACGCAGTATTTT CASSPPLGQGADTQYF
NA 17 TRBJ2-2 NA TRBV7-2 TGTGCCAGCAGCTCCCAGCCCCGGATCGCGAACACCGGGGAGCTGTTTTTT CASSSQPRIANTGELFF